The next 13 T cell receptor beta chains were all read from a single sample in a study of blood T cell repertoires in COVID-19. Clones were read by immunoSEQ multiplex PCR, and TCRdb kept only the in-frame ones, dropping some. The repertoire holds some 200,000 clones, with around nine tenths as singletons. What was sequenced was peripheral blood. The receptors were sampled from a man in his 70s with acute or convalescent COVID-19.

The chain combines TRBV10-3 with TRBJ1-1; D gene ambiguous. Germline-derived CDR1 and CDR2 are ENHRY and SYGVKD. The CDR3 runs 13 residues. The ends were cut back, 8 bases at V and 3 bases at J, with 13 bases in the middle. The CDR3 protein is CAISVKADTEAFF. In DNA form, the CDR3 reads TGTGCCATCTCTGTAAAGGCGGACACTGAAGCTTTCTTT.

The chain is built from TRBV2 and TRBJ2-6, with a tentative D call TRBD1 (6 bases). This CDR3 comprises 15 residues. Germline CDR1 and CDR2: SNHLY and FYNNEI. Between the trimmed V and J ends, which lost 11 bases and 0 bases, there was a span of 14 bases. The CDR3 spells CAFSDSPSGANVLTF. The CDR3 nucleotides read TGTGCCTTCTCGGACAGCCCCTCTGGGGCCAACGTCCTGACTTTC.

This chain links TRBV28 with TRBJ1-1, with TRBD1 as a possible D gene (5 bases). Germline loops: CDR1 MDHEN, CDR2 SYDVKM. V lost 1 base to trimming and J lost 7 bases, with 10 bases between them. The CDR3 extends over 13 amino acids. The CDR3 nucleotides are TGTGCCAGCAGTTTATTAGGGGCCATTGAAGCTTTCTTT. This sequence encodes CASSLLGAIEAFF. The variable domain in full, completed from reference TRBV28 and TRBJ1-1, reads DVKVTQSSRYLVKRTGEKVFLECVQDMDHENMFWYRQDPGLGLRLIYFSYDVKMKEKGDIPEGYSVSREKKERFSLILESASTNQTSMYLCASSLLGAIEAFFGQGTRLTVV.

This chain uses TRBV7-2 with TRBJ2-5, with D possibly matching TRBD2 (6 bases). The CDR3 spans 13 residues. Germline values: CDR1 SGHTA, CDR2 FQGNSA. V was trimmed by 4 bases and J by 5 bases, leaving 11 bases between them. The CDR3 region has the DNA TGTGCCAGCAGCTCCAACCGGGGGGAGACCCAGTACTTC. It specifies CASSSNRGETQYF.

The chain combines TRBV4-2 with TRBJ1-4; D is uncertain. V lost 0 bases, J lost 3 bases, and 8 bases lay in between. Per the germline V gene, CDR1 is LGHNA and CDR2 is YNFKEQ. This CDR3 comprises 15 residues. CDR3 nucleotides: TGTGCCAGCAGCCAAGAGCCGGGTCCTAATGAAAAACTGTTTTTT. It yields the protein CASSQEPGPNEKLFF.

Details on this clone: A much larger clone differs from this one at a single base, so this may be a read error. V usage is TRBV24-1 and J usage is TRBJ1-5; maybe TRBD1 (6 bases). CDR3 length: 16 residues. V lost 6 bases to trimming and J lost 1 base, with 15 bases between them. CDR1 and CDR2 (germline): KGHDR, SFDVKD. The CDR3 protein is CATSNSRGMSNQPQHF. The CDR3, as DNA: TGTGCCACCAGTAATTCTAGGGGGATGAGCAATCAGCCCCAGCATTTT.

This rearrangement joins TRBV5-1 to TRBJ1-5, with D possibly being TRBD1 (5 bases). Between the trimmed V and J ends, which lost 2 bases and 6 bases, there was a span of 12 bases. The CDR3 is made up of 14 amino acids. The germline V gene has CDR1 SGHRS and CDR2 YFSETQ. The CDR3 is CASSFAGGGQPQHF. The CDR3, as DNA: TGCGCCAGCAGCTTCGCCGGCGGGGGTCAGCCCCAGCATTTT.

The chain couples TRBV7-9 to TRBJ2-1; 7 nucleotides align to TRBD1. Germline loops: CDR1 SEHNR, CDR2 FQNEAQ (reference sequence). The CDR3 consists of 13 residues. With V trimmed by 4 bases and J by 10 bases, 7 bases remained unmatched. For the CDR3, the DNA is TGTGCCAGCAGCTCGACAGGGAAGGGCGAGCAGTTCTTC. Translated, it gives CASSSTGKGEQFF.

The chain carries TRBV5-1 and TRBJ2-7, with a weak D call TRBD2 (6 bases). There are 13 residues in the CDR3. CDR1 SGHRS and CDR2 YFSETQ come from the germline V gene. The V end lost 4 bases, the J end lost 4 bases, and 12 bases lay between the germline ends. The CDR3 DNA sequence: TGCGCCAGCAGCGGGGGGTCGGAATACGAGCAGTACTTC. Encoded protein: CASSGGSEYEQYF.

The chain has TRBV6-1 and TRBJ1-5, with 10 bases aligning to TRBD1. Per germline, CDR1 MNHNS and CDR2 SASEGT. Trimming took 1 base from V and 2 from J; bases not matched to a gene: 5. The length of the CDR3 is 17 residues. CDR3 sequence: CASSEGTGGDGNQPQHF. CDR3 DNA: TGTGCCAGCAGTGAAGGGACAGGGGGGGATGGCAATCAGCCCCAGCATTTT.

CDR3 amino acids: CASTWTSGGNTGELFF. DNA for the CDR3: TGCGCCAGCACCTGGACTAGCGGGGGGAACACCGGGGAGCTGTTTTTT. The chain has TRBV5-1 and TRBJ2-2; 13 bases fit TRBD2. Trimming removed 6 bases from V and 1 base from J; junction bases left unmatched: 3. The length of the CDR3 is 16 residues. Germline V lookup: CDR1 SGHRS, CDR2 YFSETQ. The complete variable domain, with remaining parts taken from reference TRBV5-1 and TRBJ2-2, reads KAGVTQTPRYLIKTRGQQVTLSCSPISGHRSVSWYQQTPGQGLQFLFEYFSETQRNKGNFPGRFSGRQFSNSRSEMNVSTLELGDSALYLCASTWTSGGNTGELFFGEGSRLTVL.

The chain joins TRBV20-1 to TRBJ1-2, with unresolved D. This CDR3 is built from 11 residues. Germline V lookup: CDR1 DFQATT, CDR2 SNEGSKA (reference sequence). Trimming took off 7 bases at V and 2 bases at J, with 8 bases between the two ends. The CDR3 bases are TGCAGTGTTAACAGCAACTATGGCTACACCTTC. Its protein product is CSVNSNYGYTF.

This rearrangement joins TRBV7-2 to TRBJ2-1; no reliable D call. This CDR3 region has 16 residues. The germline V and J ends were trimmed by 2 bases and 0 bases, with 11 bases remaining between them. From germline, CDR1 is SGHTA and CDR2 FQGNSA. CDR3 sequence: CASSLMYSSSYNEQFF. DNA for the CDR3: TGTGCCAGCAGCTTAATGTACTCTAGCTCCTACAATGAGCAGTTCTTC.